A selection of T cell receptor beta chains follows, all from one sample in a study of cytomegalovirus exposure and HLA in healthy donors. Libraries were prepared by immunoSEQ multiplex PCR; TCRdb keeps only in-frame clonotypes and omits some of them. Of tens of thousands of clones in the sample, 65% to 80% were seen once. The sequenced material came from PBMCs. The origin of the receptors is a man between 25 and 39 years old in good health and CMV-seropositive. CDR3s include the opening cysteine and the closing phenylalanine or tryptophan. D genes are given only for firm matches. Clone size is shown for a subset of rows, as once, few, many or a class of expanded clone.

abundance: .; j_gene: TRBJ2-1; v_gene: TRBV6-4; d_gene: .; CDR3nt: TGTGCCAGCAGTGTGGAGGGGCTAACCTACAATGAGCAGTTCTTC; CDR3aa: CASSVEGLTYNEQFF
abundance: few; j_gene: TRBJ1-6; v_gene: TRBV5-6; d_gene: .; CDR3nt: TGTGCCAGCAGCTTGGCCGGCCGGGAGGGGACACCCCTCCACTTT; CDR3aa: CASSLAGREGTPLHF
abundance: .; j_gene: TRBJ2-4; v_gene: TRBV4-1; d_gene: TRBD2; CDR3nt: TGCGCCAGCAGCCCAGCGGGAGAGGGCCCGAGGAACATTCAGTACTTC; CDR3aa: CASSPAGEGPRNIQYF
abundance: .; j_gene: TRBJ2-3; v_gene: TRBV10-3; d_gene: TRBD1; CDR3nt: TGTGCCACCCTGTCAGGGGGCCCATACACAGATACGCAGTATTTT; CDR3aa: CATLSGGPYTDTQYF
abundance: .; j_gene: TRBJ1-6; v_gene: TRBV11-2; d_gene: .; CDR3nt: TGTGCCAGCAGCTTAGCTTATTCACCCCTCCACTTT; CDR3aa: CASSLAYSPLHF
abundance: .; j_gene: TRBJ2-3; v_gene: TRBV4-3; d_gene: .; CDR3nt: TGCGCCAGCAGCCAAAGAGGGGACACGAGAGATACGCAGTATTTT; CDR3aa: CASSQRGDTRDTQYF
abundance: .; j_gene: TRBJ1-2; v_gene: TRBV6-5; d_gene: .; CDR3nt: TGTGCCAGCAGTTACTCGGGCGGGGGTACTAACTATGGCTACACCTTC; CDR3aa: CASSYSGGGTNYGYTF
abundance: .; j_gene: TRBJ1-2; v_gene: TRBV28; d_gene: TRBD1; CDR3nt: TGTGCCAGCTCAGGGGGCGGGGGCGGGCCTTATGGGGGCTACACCTTC; CDR3aa: CASSGGGGGPYGGYTF
abundance: .; j_gene: TRBJ1-2; v_gene: TRBV19; d_gene: TRBD1; CDR3nt: TGTGCCAGTAGTACGGGAGGACAGGGAAACTATGGCTACACCTTC; CDR3aa: CASSTGGQGNYGYTF
abundance: few; j_gene: TRBJ1-4; v_gene: TRBV5-1; d_gene: TRBD1; CDR3nt: TGCGCCAGCAGCTTAAGACAGGGAGCTCTTAATGAAAAACTGTTTTTT; CDR3aa: CASSLRQGALNEKLFF
abundance: .; j_gene: TRBJ1-1; v_gene: TRBV9; d_gene: .; CDR3nt: TGTGCGGGGCACCCTGAAGCTTTCTTT; CDR3aa: CAGHPEAFF
abundance: .; j_gene: TRBJ2-1; v_gene: TRBV9; d_gene: TRBD2; CDR3nt: TGTGCCAGCAGCCAACTAGCGGCGTCCTACAATGAGCAGTTCTTC; CDR3aa: CASSQLAASYNEQFF
abundance: .; j_gene: TRBJ1-2; v_gene: TRBV10-3; d_gene: TRBD1; CDR3nt: TGTGCCATCAGTGAGGCACAGGGGTATGGCTACACCTTC; CDR3aa: CAISEAQGYGYTF
abundance: .; j_gene: TRBJ1-1; v_gene: TRBV30; d_gene: .; CDR3nt: TGTGCCTGGAGGAGAGGGTACACTGAAGCTTTCTTT; CDR3aa: CAWRRGYTEAFF
abundance: few; j_gene: TRBJ1-1; v_gene: TRBV9; d_gene: .; CDR3nt: TGTGCCAGCAGCGTAGAAGGGGGGGCGAACACTGAAGCTTTCTTT; CDR3aa: CASSVEGGANTEAFF
abundance: .; j_gene: TRBJ2-7; v_gene: TRBV4-1; d_gene: TRBD2; CDR3nt: TGCGCCAGCAGCCAAGACCGCCCGATCACGGGGGGGTCCTCCTACGAGCAGTACTTC; CDR3aa: CASSQDRPITGGSSYEQYF
abundance: .; j_gene: TRBJ1-5; v_gene: TRBV5-6; d_gene: .; CDR3nt: TGTGCCAGCAGCTTCGGGACAATTAATCAGCCCCAGCATTTT; CDR3aa: CASSFGTINQPQHF
abundance: .; j_gene: TRBJ1-1; v_gene: TRBV7-9; d_gene: .; CDR3nt: TGTGCCAGCAGCCGAAACCTTGGACAGATGAACACTGAAGCTTTCTTT; CDR3aa: CASSRNLGQMNTEAFF
abundance: .; j_gene: TRBJ2-5; v_gene: TRBV2; d_gene: TRBD2; CDR3nt: TGTGCCAGCAGTCTCGGACTAGCGGGGTCCCAGGAGACCCAGTACTTC; CDR3aa: CASSLGLAGSQETQYF
abundance: .; j_gene: TRBJ1-1; v_gene: TRBV2; d_gene: .; CDR3nt: TGTGCCAGCAGTGAAACAGGTTTTGCTGAAGCTTTCTTT; CDR3aa: CASSETGFAEAFF
abundance: few; j_gene: TRBJ2-7; v_gene: TRBV2; d_gene: TRBD1; CDR3nt: TGTGCCAGCAGTGATCGTCCAGGGGGCGAGCAGTACTTC; CDR3aa: CASSDRPGGEQYF
abundance: .; j_gene: TRBJ2-3; v_gene: TRBV6-1; d_gene: TRBD2; CDR3nt: TGTGCCAGCAGTGTACGCGGGGGGGCGTTTGGAGATACGCAGTATTTT; CDR3aa: CASSVRGGAFGDTQYF
abundance: .; j_gene: TRBJ2-6; v_gene: TRBV10-3; d_gene: TRBD1; CDR3nt: TGTGCCATCAGTGAGGGACAGGCATCCTCTGGGGCCAACGTCCTGACTTTC; CDR3aa: CAISEGQASSGANVLTF
abundance: .; j_gene: TRBJ2-7; v_gene: TRBV4-2; d_gene: TRBD2; CDR3nt: TGTGCCAGCAGCCAAGATAGGACTAGCTCCTACGAGCAGTACTTC; CDR3aa: CASSQDRTSSYEQYF
abundance: .; j_gene: TRBJ1-6; v_gene: TRBV5-4; d_gene: .; CDR3nt: TGTGCCAGCAGCTTGGCCGGGGAGGGTTGGCCCCTCCACTTT; CDR3aa: CASSLAGEGWPLHF
abundance: .; j_gene: TRBJ1-2; v_gene: TRBV5-1; d_gene: .; CDR3nt: TGCGCCAGCAGCCCCCTTGAGACAGGTACTGGCTACACCTTC; CDR3aa: CASSPLETGTGYTF
abundance: .; j_gene: TRBJ2-5; v_gene: TRBV19; d_gene: TRBD1; CDR3nt: TGTGCCAGTAGTATGGGGACAGTCGGGCAGACCCAGTACTTC; CDR3aa: CASSMGTVGQTQYF
abundance: .; j_gene: TRBJ2-7; v_gene: TRBV4-3; d_gene: TRBD1; CDR3nt: TGCGCCAGCAGCCAACGCCCCCGAGGGGGACAGGGCGGCGACGAGCAGTACTTC; CDR3aa: CASSQRPRGGQGGDEQYF
abundance: .; j_gene: TRBJ1-5; v_gene: TRBV4-1; d_gene: .; CDR3nt: TGCGCCAGCAGCCAAGACGTAAGGAGCGATCAGCCCCAGCATTTT; CDR3aa: CASSQDVRSDQPQHF
abundance: .; j_gene: TRBJ1-2; v_gene: TRBV5-4; d_gene: TRBD1; CDR3nt: TGTGCCAGCAGCTCAGAAAGGGGGCAATATGGCTACACCTTC; CDR3aa: CASSSERGQYGYTF
abundance: .; j_gene: TRBJ2-3; v_gene: TRBV9; d_gene: TRBD2; CDR3nt: TGTGCCAGCAGCGTAGACCGGGGGGGCCTAGATACGCAGTATTTT; CDR3aa: CASSVDRGGLDTQYF
abundance: .; j_gene: TRBJ2-3; v_gene: TRBV7-6; d_gene: TRBD2; CDR3nt: TGTGCCAGCAGCTTAGGGGGGGGGATAACTAGCACAGATACGCAGTATTTT; CDR3aa: CASSLGGGITSTDTQYF
abundance: .; j_gene: TRBJ1-1; v_gene: TRBV29-1; d_gene: TRBD1; CDR3nt: TGCAGCGTTGAAAGCGGGCAGGGGGTGATCAGTATGGAAGCTTTCTTT; CDR3aa: CSVESGQGVISMEAFF
abundance: few; j_gene: TRBJ1-5; v_gene: TRBV4-3; d_gene: .; CDR3nt: TGCGCCAGCAGCCAAGGGACATATAGCAATCAGCCCCAGCATTTT; CDR3aa: CASSQGTYSNQPQHF
abundance: .; j_gene: TRBJ2-3; v_gene: TRBV7-7; d_gene: TRBD2; CDR3nt: TGTGCCAGCAGCCCCCGCCCGGGAGACGGGGGGGCAGATACGCAGTATTTT; CDR3aa: CASSPRPGDGGADTQYF
abundance: .; j_gene: TRBJ1-3; v_gene: TRBV5-5; d_gene: .; CDR3nt: TGTGCCAGCAGCTTGTGGGGCCCCTCTGGAAACACCATATATTTT; CDR3aa: CASSLWGPSGNTIYF
abundance: .; j_gene: TRBJ1-1; v_gene: TRBV30; d_gene: .; CDR3nt: TGTGCCTGGAGTGACAGTTATTTGAACACTGAAGCTTTCTTT; CDR3aa: CAWSDSYLNTEAFF
abundance: .; j_gene: TRBJ1-6; v_gene: TRBV11-1; d_gene: .; CDR3nt: TGTGCCAGCAGCTTTGAGGGTAGCTCCTATAATTCACCCCTCCACTTT; CDR3aa: CASSFEGSSYNSPLHF
abundance: once; j_gene: TRBJ1-2; v_gene: TRBV9; d_gene: TRBD1; CDR3nt: TGTGCCAGCGAAGCCGACAGGGGCTATGGCTACACCTTC; CDR3aa: CASEADRGYGYTF
abundance: .; j_gene: TRBJ2-7; v_gene: TRBV5-1; d_gene: .; CDR3nt: TGCGCCAGCAGCTATGGCAGCGATTACGAGCAGTACTTC; CDR3aa: CASSYGSDYEQYF
abundance: .; j_gene: TRBJ2-7; v_gene: TRBV28; d_gene: TRBD1; CDR3nt: TGTGCCAGCAGTTTGGCTGGACAGGGGTGGTACGAGCAGTACTTC; CDR3aa: CASSLAGQGWYEQYF
abundance: .; j_gene: TRBJ2-5; v_gene: TRBV7-2; d_gene: .; CDR3nt: TGTGCCAGCAGCTCGATGGCCCACCAAGAGACCCAGTACTTC; CDR3aa: CASSSMAHQETQYF
abundance: .; j_gene: TRBJ2-5; v_gene: TRBV5-4; d_gene: .; CDR3nt: TGTGCCAGCGGTGAACTAGGAGGGGAGACCCAGTACTTC; CDR3aa: CASGELGGETQYF
abundance: once; j_gene: TRBJ2-7; v_gene: TRBV7-9; d_gene: TRBD1; CDR3nt: TGTGCCAGTCGGGACAGTAACTCCTACGAGCAGTACTTC; CDR3aa: CASRDSNSYEQYF
abundance: few; j_gene: TRBJ1-5; v_gene: TRBV15; d_gene: .; CDR3nt: TGTGCCACCAGCAGAGATGACGGGCAGCCCCAGCATTTT; CDR3aa: CATSRDDGQPQHF
abundance: .; j_gene: TRBJ2-7; v_gene: TRBV28; d_gene: .; CDR3nt: TGTGCCAGCAGTTTTTCAGGGAGGTCGGACCACGAGCAGTACTTC; CDR3aa: CASSFSGRSDHEQYF